This TCR beta chain was captured by sequencing in a study of shared clonotypes between healthy human individuals. Study-wide background: A couple of women and a few men aged 18 to 49 made up the donors. Study conclusions and caveats: Non-shared clonotypes were found to have lower generation probabilities than the clonotypes that were shared by all four of the sorted-subset donors.

Genomic DNA per cell subset filled all wells of several immunoSEQ plates. Libraries were prepared by immunoSEQ multiplex PCR; TCRdb keeps only in-frame clonotypes and omits some of them. The sample shows hundreds of thousands of clones, about 96% of them seen only once. The CDR3 spans 18 residues. V dropped 2 bases and J dropped 0; count of bases not matched to a gene: 9. CDR1 SGDLS and CDR2 YYNGEE come from the germline V gene. Note on this clone: Its antigen is unknown.

As defined, naive CD8 cells were CD45RO-negative and positively selected for CCR7, with terminally differentiated effector memory CD45RA+ cells excluded. The chain joins TRBV9 to TRBJ2-7, with TRBD2 identical over 12 bases. Sequencing used naive CD8+ T cells sorted from blood. The receptor was isolated from a woman in her twenties or thirties in good health. This CDR3 reads CASSVSLWTSGDSYEQYF. The CDR3 DNA is TGTGCCAGCAGCGTTAGCCTTTGGACTAGCGGGGACTCCTACGAGCAGTACTTC.